These 7 T cell receptor beta chains were sequenced from one sample in a study of response to subunit inactivated influenza vaccine. One entry per CDR3 protein results from TCRdb running MiXCR on the RT-PCR reads. This sample has a few hundred thousand distinct CDR3 sequences, with around 13% found just once. Material: PBMCs from blood, obtained roughly 13 days after vaccination. The receptor set was obtained from a man aged 45-60 years who received an inactivated influenza vaccine.

This clonotype was counted many times. The V and J genes are TRBV20-1 and TRBJ2-7; 9 bases fit TRBD2. V lost 3 bases, J lost 3 bases, and 3 bases stayed unmatched. The CDR3 runs 13 residues. Germline V CDR1 and CDR2: DFQATT, SNEGSKA (reference sequence). CDR3 sequence (DNA): TGCAGTGCTAGGACTAGCGGAAGCTACGAGCAGTACTTC. Encoded protein: CSARTSGSYEQYF.

This clonotype was seen more than once but under ten times. The V gene is TRBV28, the J gene TRBJ1-2; D remains ambiguous. CDR1 and CDR2 from the germline V gene are MDHEN and SYDVKM. V was cut by 3 bases and J by 4 bases, with 9 bases left in between. The length of the CDR3 is 13 residues. CDR3 nucleotides: TGTGCCAGCAGTTTGAAGGCGATCTATGGCTACACCTTC. This encodes CASSLKAIYGYTF.

The rearrangement joins TRBV20-1 to TRBJ2-1; no reliable D call. The CDR3 totals 13 residues. CDR1 is DFQATT and CDR2 is SNEGSKA in the germline V gene (reference sequence). Deletions cut 6 bases from V and 0 bases from J, with 9 bases between. The CDR3 loop is CSASRSSYNEQFF. In DNA form, the CDR3 reads TGCAGTGCCTCGCGGAGCTCCTACAATGAGCAGTTCTTC.

This clonotype was observed a few times. The V and J genes are TRBV10-3 and TRBJ2-7; D is uncertain. This CDR3 comprises 12 residues. CDR1 and CDR2 from the germline V gene are ENHRY and SYGVKD. Trimming cost V 1 base and J 5 bases, with 6 bases left between them. CDR3 loop: CAISEFGDEQYF. The CDR3 DNA reads TGTGCCATCAGTGAGTTTGGGGACGAGCAGTACTTC.

This clonotype was counted between two and nine times. The chain combines TRBV18 with TRBJ2-5; D is ambiguous. Trimming pared 5 bases from V and 0 bases from J, leaving 10 bases between. Germline CDR1 and CDR2: KGHSH and LQKENI. The CDR3 spans 14 residues. This CDR3 reads CASSSTLYQETQYF. CDR3 in DNA: TGTGCCAGCTCATCAACATTGTACCAAGAGACCCAGTACTTC.

There are many counts of this clonotype. The chain recombines TRBV12-3 or TRBV12-4 with TRBJ2-1; possible D gene TRBD2, 6 bases. Trimming pared 4 bases from V and 14 bases from J, leaving 24 bases between. The CDR3 length is 15 residues. This chain's CDR3 is CASSYSGRPTGKKFF. CDR3 bases: TGTGCCAGCAGTTATTCTGGGAGGCCTACCGGCAAAAAGTTCTTC.

This chain uses TRBV29-1 with TRBJ1-2; 7 positions agree with TRBD1. Germline loops: CDR1 SQVTM, CDR2 ANQGSEA. J was trimmed by 6 bases and V by 2 bases; bases with no gene match: 6. This CDR3 region has 13 residues. The CDR3 DNA sequence: TGCAGCGTTGAACAGGGGGTTGCGGATGGCTACACCTTC. Translation gives CSVEQGVADGYTF.